These 6 T cell receptor beta chains were all obtained from the same sample, sequenced in a study of T cell responses to AZD1222 COVID-19 vaccine. Here immunoSEQ multiplex PCR was the method, and the copy in TCRdb shows in-frame clones only, minus some. The repertoire includes 73,000 or so clones, about nine tenths of them detected once, and 20% sits in the top ten. This sample comprised peripheral blood, obtained on day 0 of AZD1222 vaccination. These receptors were collected from an adult in good health.

The chain employs TRBV5-5 and TRBJ1-6; D is unclear. Germline V gene data show CDR1 as SGHKS and CDR2 as YYEKEE (reference sequence). The V gene lost 2 bases and the J gene lost 8 bases, with 5 bases spanning the gap. The CDR3 extends over 12 amino acids. DNA of the CDR3: TGTGCCAGCAGCTTCCGGGATTCACCCCTCCACTTT. It is translated as CASSFRDSPLHF.

The chain links TRBV20-1 to TRBJ2-3; TRBD2 agrees at 15 bases. V shed 3 bases, J shed 4 bases, and the junction held 5 bases outside the gene matches. Germline V lookup: CDR1 DFQATT, CDR2 SNEGSKA (reference sequence). There are 16 residues in the CDR3. In nucleotides, the CDR3 is TGCAGTGCTAGTGGGACTAGCGGGAGGAGGGCAGATACGCAGTATTTT. Its translation: CSASGTSGRRADTQYF.

This clone has a single count. The CDR3 protein is CASSLGGGQGFYEQYF. The CDR3 DNA sequence: TGTGCCAGCAGCTTAGGTGGGGGACAGGGATTCTACGAGCAGTACTTC. This chain joins TRBV13 and TRBJ2-7, with 9 bases identical to TRBD1. From germline, CDR1 is PRHDT and CDR2 FYEKMQ (reference sequence). The CDR3 is 16 residues long. V lost 0 bases, J lost 3 bases, and 6 bases stayed unmatched.

CDR3 sequence (DNA): TGTGCCAGTAGTATATTGGCGGGAGAAGCCCACGAGCAGTACTTC. Encoded protein: CASSILAGEAHEQYF. J is TRBJ2-7 and V is TRBV19; 7 nucleotides align to TRBD2. This CDR3 is built from 15 residues. CDR1 and CDR2 (germline): LNHDA, SQIVND (reference sequence). The ends lost 2 bases at V and 5 bases at J; junction bases unmatched: 9.

This chain connects TRBV4-3 to TRBJ1-2; TRBD1 might be the D (6 bases). Germline assignment: CDR1 LGHNA and CDR2 YSLEER. The CDR3 has 16 amino acids. Trimming took off 0 bases at V and 0 bases at J, with 11 bases between the two ends. The CDR3 region is CASSQDSRGPNYGYTF. For the CDR3, the DNA is TGCGCCAGCAGCCAAGACTCCAGGGGACCTAACTATGGCTACACCTTC.

Here the CDR3 reads CASGQDTQYF. CDR3 sequence (DNA): TGTGCCAGCGGGCAAGATACGCAGTATTTT. This chain uses TRBV25-1 with TRBJ2-3, with D unresolved. The germline V gene encodes CDR1 MGHDK and CDR2 SYGVNS. The length of the CDR3 is 10 residues. V lost 8 bases and J lost 5, with 5 bases in between.